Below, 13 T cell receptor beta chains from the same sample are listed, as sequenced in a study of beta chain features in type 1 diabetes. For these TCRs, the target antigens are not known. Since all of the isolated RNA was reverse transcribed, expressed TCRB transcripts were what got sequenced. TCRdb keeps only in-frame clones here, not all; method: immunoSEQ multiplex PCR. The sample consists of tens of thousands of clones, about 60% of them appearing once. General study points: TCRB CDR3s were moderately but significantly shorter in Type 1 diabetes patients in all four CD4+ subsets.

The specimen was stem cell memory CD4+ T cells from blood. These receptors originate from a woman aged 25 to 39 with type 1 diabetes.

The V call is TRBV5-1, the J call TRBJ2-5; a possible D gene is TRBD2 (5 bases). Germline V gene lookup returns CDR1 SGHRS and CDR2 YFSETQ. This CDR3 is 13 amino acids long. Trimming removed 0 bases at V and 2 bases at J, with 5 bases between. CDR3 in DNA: TGCGCCAGCAGCTTGGGGACTCAAGAGACCCAGTACTTC. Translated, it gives CASSLGTQETQYF.

The CDR3 reads CASSRGRGVNTEAFF. The CDR3 DNA follows: TGTGCCAGCTCACGGGGTCGGGGGGTTAACACTGAAGCTTTCTTT. The V call is TRBV18, the J call TRBJ1-1, with D tentatively TRBD1 (5 bases). Germline V gives CDR1 KGHSH, CDR2 LQKENI. Deletions cut 4 bases from V and 2 bases from J, with 14 bases between. CDR3 length: 15 residues.

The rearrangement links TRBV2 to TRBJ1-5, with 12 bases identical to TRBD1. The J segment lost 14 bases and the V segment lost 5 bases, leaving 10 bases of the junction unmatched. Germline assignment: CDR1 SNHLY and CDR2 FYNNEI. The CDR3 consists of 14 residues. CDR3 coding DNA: TGTGCCAGCAGTCTCACGGGACAGGGGGCACCGAAGCATTTT. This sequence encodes CASSLTGQGAPKHF.

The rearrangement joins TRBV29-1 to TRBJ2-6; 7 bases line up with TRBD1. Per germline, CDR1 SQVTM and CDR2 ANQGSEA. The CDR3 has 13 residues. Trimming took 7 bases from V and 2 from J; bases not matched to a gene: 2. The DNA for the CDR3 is TGCAGCGCCCAGGGGGCTGGGGCCAACGTCCTGACTTTC. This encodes CSAQGAGANVLTF.

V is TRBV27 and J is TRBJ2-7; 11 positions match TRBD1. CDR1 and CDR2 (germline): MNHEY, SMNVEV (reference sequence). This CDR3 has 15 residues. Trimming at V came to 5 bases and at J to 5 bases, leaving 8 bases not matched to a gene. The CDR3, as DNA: TGTGCCAGCAGTCTGTGGACAGGGGGCAGGGACGAGCAGTACTTC. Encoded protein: CASSLWTGGRDEQYF.

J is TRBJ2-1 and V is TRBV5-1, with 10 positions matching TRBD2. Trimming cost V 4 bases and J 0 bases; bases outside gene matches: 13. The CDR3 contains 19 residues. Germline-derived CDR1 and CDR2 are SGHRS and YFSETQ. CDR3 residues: CASSPRVALAGISYNEQFF. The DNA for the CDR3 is TGCGCCAGCAGCCCTCGAGTGGCACTAGCGGGGATCTCCTACAATGAGCAGTTCTTC.

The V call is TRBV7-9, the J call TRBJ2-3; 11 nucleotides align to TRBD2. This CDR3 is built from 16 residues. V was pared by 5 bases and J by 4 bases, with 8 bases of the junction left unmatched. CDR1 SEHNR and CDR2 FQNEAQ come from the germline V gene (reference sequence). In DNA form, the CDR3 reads TGTGCCAGCAGCCATAGCGGGAGGGCCGGGGCAGATACGCAGTATTTT. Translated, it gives CASSHSGRAGADTQYF. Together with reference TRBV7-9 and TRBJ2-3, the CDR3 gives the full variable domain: DTGVSQNPRHKITKRGQNVTFRCDPISEHNRLYWYRQTLGQGPEFLTYFQNEAQLEKSRLLSDRFSAERPKGSFSTLEIQRTEQGDSAMYLCASSHSGRAGADTQYFGPGTRLTVL.

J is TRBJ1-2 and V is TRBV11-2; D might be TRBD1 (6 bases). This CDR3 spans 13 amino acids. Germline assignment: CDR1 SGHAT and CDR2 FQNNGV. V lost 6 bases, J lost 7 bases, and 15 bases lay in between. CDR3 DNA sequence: TGTGCCAGCAGGTCCTCAGGGGAGCGTGGCTACACCTTC. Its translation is CASRSSGERGYTF. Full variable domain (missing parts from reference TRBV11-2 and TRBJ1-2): EAGVAQSPRYKIIEKRQSVAFWCNPISGHATLYWYQQILGQGPKLLIQFQNNGVVDDSQLPKDRFSAERLKGVDSTLKIQPAKLEDSAVYLCASRSSGERGYTFGSGTRLTVV.

CDR3 region: CASSQSTGTSGDNEQFF. CDR3 nucleotides: TGCGCCAGCAGCCAATCTACCGGGACTAGCGGCGACAATGAGCAGTTCTTC. The chain recombines TRBV4-1 with TRBJ2-1, with 11 bases aligning to TRBD2. The CDR3 length is 17 residues. The junction had 8 bases not matched to a gene; V was cut back by 2 bases and J by 5 bases. Germline loops: CDR1 MGHRA, CDR2 YSYEKL.

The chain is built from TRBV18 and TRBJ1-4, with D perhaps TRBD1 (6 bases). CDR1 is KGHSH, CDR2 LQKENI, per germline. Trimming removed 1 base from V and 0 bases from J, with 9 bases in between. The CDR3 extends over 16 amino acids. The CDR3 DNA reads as TGTGCCAGCTCACCACGGACAGTTGCAACTAATGAAAAACTGTTTTTT. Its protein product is CASSPRTVATNEKLFF.

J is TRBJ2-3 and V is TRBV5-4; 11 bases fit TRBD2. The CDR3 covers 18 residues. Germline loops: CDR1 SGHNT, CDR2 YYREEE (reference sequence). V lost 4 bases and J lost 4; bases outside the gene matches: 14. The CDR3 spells CASSGEGLAASLSDTQYF. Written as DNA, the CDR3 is TGTGCCAGCAGCGGGGAGGGACTAGCGGCCTCTTTATCAGATACGCAGTATTTT.

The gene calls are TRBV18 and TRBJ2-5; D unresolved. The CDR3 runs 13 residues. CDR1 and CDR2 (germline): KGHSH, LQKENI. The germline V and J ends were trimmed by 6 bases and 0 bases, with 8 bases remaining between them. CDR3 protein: CASSERYQETQYF. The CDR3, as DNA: TGTGCCAGCTCTGAACGGTACCAAGAGACCCAGTACTTC.

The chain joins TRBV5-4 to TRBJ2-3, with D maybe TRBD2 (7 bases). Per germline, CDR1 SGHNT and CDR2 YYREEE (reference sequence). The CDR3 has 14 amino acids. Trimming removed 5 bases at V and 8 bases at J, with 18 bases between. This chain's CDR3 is CASSSLALGGTQYF. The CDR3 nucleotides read TGTGCCAGCAGTTCACTAGCGCTAGGGGGTACGCAGTATTTT.